This TCR beta chain was retrieved from a study of beta chain features in type 1 diabetes. On the study more broadly: Sorted cells from all samples, numbering almost 110 million, were examined.

Central memory, naive, regulatory and stem cell-like memory CD4+ cells were sorted by CD45RO/CCR7/CD25/CD127/CD95/CD27. V dropped 6 bases and J dropped 4; count of bases not matched to a gene: 9. The germline CDR1 and CDR2 sequences are ENHRY and SYGVKD. This CDR3 contains 15 residues. Isolated RNA was reverse transcribed in full, so expressed TCRB transcripts were sequenced. The table came from immunoSEQ multiplex PCR; TCRdb's copy has only in-frame clones and leaves some out. The sample contains 160,000 or so clones, around 10% of which appear only once. Overall study findings and caveats: In all four CD4+ subsets, TCRB CDR3 length was significantly, moderately reduced in type 1 diabetes.

This clone was observed a few times. Antigen: not known. This chain connects TRBV10-3 to TRBJ2-3; 8 bases fit TRBD2. The source material was central memory CD4+ T cells from blood. The sequence was collected from a young man in good health. This CDR3 reads CAIRSAGGGADTQYF. For the CDR3, the DNA is TGTGCCATCAGGTCCGCGGGGGGTGGGGCAGATACGCAGTATTTT.